One and the same sample provided the 6 T cell receptor beta chains below, sequenced in a study of T cells in Graves' hyperthyroidism and ophthalmopathy. Amplification of TCR beta CDR3 regions was performed using RNA transcripts as template. The primer set for the first-round RT-PCR of the TCR CDR3 was HTBI. TCRdb analysed the multiplex PCR reads with MiXCR anew, one entry per CDR3 protein. The profile shows about 560,000 distinct CDR3 sequences, 15% to 18% of them singletons. Material for sequencing was blood. The source is a woman aged 25 to 39 with Graves' hyperthyroidism.

This clonotype was detected only a few times. J is TRBJ2-4 and V is TRBV20-1, with D possibly TRBD1 on 5 matching bases. The germline CDR1 and CDR2 sequences are DFQATT and SNEGSKA (reference sequence). Trimming removed 0 bases at V and 10 bases at J, with 13 bases between. The CDR3 is 13 residues long. The CDR3 protein is CSAREGPALIQYF. The CDR3 DNA reads as TGCAGTGCTAGAGAGGGGCCCGCTCTAATTCAGTACTTC.

This clonotype was detected many times. The chain uses TRBV27 and TRBJ1-1; 7 positions agree with TRBD1. CDR1 and CDR2 from the germline V gene are MNHEY and SMNVEV (reference sequence). This CDR3 is 16 amino acids long. Trimming at V came to 2 bases and at J to 5 bases, leaving 11 bases not matched to a gene. CDR3 in amino acids: CASSLRTGQAGTEAFF. The DNA of the CDR3 is TGTGCCAGCAGTTTACGTACCGGACAGGCCGGGACTGAAGCTTTCTTT.

In its sample, this clonotype was seen a few times. The chain recombines TRBV19 with TRBJ1-1; the match to TRBD1 covers 7 bases. The trim removed 4 bases at V and 4 bases at J, leaving 3 bases unmatched. CDR1 and CDR2 from the germline V gene are LNHDA and SQIVND (reference sequence). The CDR3 is made up of 13 amino acids. As DNA, the CDR3 is TGTGCCAGTAGTAACGCAGGGGGCACTGAAGCTTTCTTT. Protein sequence: CASSNAGGTEAFF.

This clonotype showed up many times. V and J are TRBV7-2 and TRBJ2-1; possible D gene TRBD2, 5 bases. The CDR3 consists of 14 residues. Between the trimmed V and J ends, which lost 0 bases and 8 bases, there was a span of 11 bases. From germline, CDR1 is SGHTA and CDR2 FQGNSA. CDR3 residues: CASSLAGWGDEQFF. CDR3 nucleotide sequence: TGTGCCAGCAGCTTAGCTGGGTGGGGAGATGAGCAGTTCTTC.

The CDR3 sequence: CASSQPSPLGSNQPQHF. CDR3 nucleotide sequence: TGTGCCAGCAGCCAGCCCTCCCCGCTAGGGAGCAATCAGCCCCAGCATTTT. The rearrangement joins TRBV14 to TRBJ1-5; D remains unclear. This CDR3 contains 17 residues. V was trimmed by 3 bases and J by 1 base, leaving 16 bases between them. Germline assignment: CDR1 SGHDN and CDR2 FVKESK.

This chain joins TRBV20-1 and TRBJ2-1; TRBD2 agrees at 10 bases. Germline V gene sequence: CDR1 DFQATT, CDR2 SNEGSKA (reference sequence). The CDR3 spans 13 residues. V lost 3 bases and J lost 12; bases outside the gene matches: 8. The DNA for the CDR3 is TGCAGTGCTAGGTCGACTAGCGGGCAGACGCAGTTCTTC. Amino acids: CSARSTSGQTQFF.